The T cell receptor (beta chain) described here comes from a study of cytomegalovirus exposure and HLA in healthy donors (dated by TCRdb to about 2017). About the study as a whole: An earlier analysis of approximately 640 of the donors reported about 290 Gb of sequence data and some 100 million unique TCR beta sequences from 150 million to 200 million T cells. An early release covering some 640 HLA-typed donors comprised approximately 290 gigabases of sequencing data and roughly 86 million unique TCR sequences. The genetic ancestry cluster associated with self-reported Caucasian donors included about 84% of the 398 genotyped donors. The study was designed to test whether signatures of past pathogen exposure could be identified by cataloging public T cell receptors. Using immunosequencing, the study profiled T cell repertoires from around 670 subjects and related those repertoires to cytomegalovirus serostatus. In addition to the first cohort of about 650 subjects, a separate validation cohort of 130 or so different subjects was used. The study combined high-throughput TCR immunosequencing, statistical association of individual TCRs with disease status, and machine learning to predict cytomegalovirus infection status. A later analysis re-examined previously published TCR beta repertoires from 500 to 700 donors and added high-resolution HLA genotyping to investigate patterns of TCR occurrence. Rather than using new phenotypic data, the later analysis identified candidate immune exposures from TCR beta sequences and from how often those sequences occurred across donors. In an earlier analysis of a few hundred of the donors, high-throughput TCR beta sequencing was used to judge whether each TCR beta V gene segment behaved as functional or pseudogenic. Donor age, sex, ethnicity and CMV serostatus were compiled alongside the repertoire data. A later genetic analysis used genome-wide SNP genotypes for about 60% of the roughly 700 donors, treating that subset as a discovery cohort. All discovery cohort repertoires had been generated using a single sequencing platform. HLA typing included class I and class II loci at four-digit resolution. Typing coverage varied by locus: roughly 629-630 donors for A, B, C, DRB1 and DQB1; approximately 500 for DQA1; some 610 for DPA1; about 450 for DPB1. Roughly five DR-DQ haplotypes were treated as single units for association and clustering because of strong linkage in the cohort. Among several hundred genotyped donors of the cohort, an average of about 220,000 unique TCR beta nucleotide sequences was sequenced per donor, of which roughly 18% were non-productive. The investigation overall reported the following: Cytomegalovirus status was reported to be diagnosed by the classifier with high specificity and sensitivity in both the original and validation cohorts. Across donors, most TCR sequences were observed very rarely, whereas some public TCRs were present in many individuals. A further reported finding was that TCR beta sequences accurately predicted the HLA-A and HLA-B alleles for most subjects in the first cohort. Some IMGT-functional V segments, including TRBV6-2 and TRBV6-3, could not be told apart with the 87-base-pair reads, so those segments were excluded. CMV serostatus was the only immune exposure information available for the cohort. Most CMV-associated TCR beta chains appeared to be HLA-restricted in a later analysis, and the HLA associations seemed to be driven largely by CMV exposure. The authors suggested that the approach could potentially be extended to other disease states and immunological phenotypes. Linkage disequilibrium might explain the correlated functional status among segregating V segments, but an unknown experimental factor could not be excluded. Over 15 rarely observed V segments, including chromosome 9 orphons, were excluded from the earlier analysis of about 500 of the donors because counts were too low. In a later analysis, some 17,000 TCR beta sequences were associated with specific HLA alleles at a false discovery rate of 0.05. In an earlier analysis of around 600 of the donors, most TCR beta V segments appeared in productive rearrangements about 87% or about 30% of the time, broadly matching IMGT annotations. V-gene and J-gene trimming of TCR beta chains was associated with a missense DCLRE1C variant in a later genetic analysis, and the association was replicated in an independent cohort. Because some donors lacked HLA typing at each locus, the association tests relied only on the typed subset. Strong co-occurrence of HLA alleles, especially DR and DQ, made assigning TCR associations to individual alleles difficult. A later analysis reported that several top co-occurrence clusters appeared linked to parvovirus B19, influenza, CMV and Epstein-Barr virus. A few of the identified cytomegalovirus-associated TCR beta chains were confirmed in vitro to be specific for cytomegalovirus antigens. A group of highly shared sequence variants was considered likely to be a technical artifact of the sequencing pipeline. A later genetic analysis reported fewer N-insertions in productive TCRs among donors in an Asian-associated ancestry cluster than the roughly 620-donor mean. A total of some 180 TCR beta chains were listed by the study as associated with cytomegalovirus. Roughly uniform sequencing depth across donors was assumed in presence/absence analyses, although this assumption may not hold. In a later analysis, TCR association rates were found to vary across HLA loci, with the most associated TCRs seen for DRB1 alleles and the fewest for HLA-C alleles. In a later analysis, HLA-associated TCR beta chains were found to be more clonally expanded and to have lower generation probabilities than equally common non-associated chains. The cohort was sequenced for TCR beta chains only, and without alpha or paired-chain data the features that could be detected were limited.

This clone was recorded a few times. The antigen this receptor binds is unknown. There are no base qualities to consult, and no much larger clone falls within one base. The cohort consisted of 666 healthy bone marrow donors. All cohort members were sampled while nominally healthy, although unrecorded immune exposures were likely present. The donor was CMV seropositive and was included in the group of around 300 seropositive cohort members. Every donor gave a peripheral blood sample, and the peripheral blood mononuclear cells from that sample were used for TCR beta sequencing. Genomic DNA was extracted from the blood cell samples with the Qiagen DNeasy Blood Extraction Kit. Receptor libraries were prepared by the immunoSEQ multiplex PCR assay. For the multiplex PCR, a mixture combining 60 forward primers for TCR Vbeta segments and 13 reverse primers for TCR Jbeta segments was used. A multiplex PCR assay on genomic DNA amplified the CDR3 region of rearranged TCR beta genes. Amplified TCR beta libraries were sequenced as 87-base-pair reads on the Illumina HiSeq System. The paper's processing steps were these. In a later analysis, 80 million or so unique TCR beta chains were counted across the approximately 620 repertoires, and about 9.9 million of these chains were shared by at least two donors. Raw reads were error-corrected and collapsed into unique sequences by a nearest-neighbor algorithm in which closely related sequences were merged to remove PCR and sequencing errors. V, D and J gene segments were assigned by aligning CDR3 sequences to IMGT reference sequences. Each retained sequence needed at least a six-nucleotide match to both a V gene segment and a J gene segment. Rearrangements were classified as productive when the CDR3 lacked stop codons and remained in frame with V and J, and all other rearrangements were classified as non-productive. Following IMGT convention, CDR3 was defined as the stretch from the second conserved V-encoded cysteine to the conserved J-encoded phenylalanine. Sequences without an unambiguous match to a single V gene segment were excluded from the earlier analysis of about 630 of the donors. In an earlier analysis of a few hundred of the donors, V segments were called functional above 56.7% productive rearrangements and were called segregating when the between-donor standard deviation exceeded 5%. A statistical classification framework was built for diagnosing cytomegalovirus status from the catalog of TCR beta chain sequences. A later analysis assigned V and J genes by comparing TCR nucleotide sequences with IMGT/GENE-DB human TR gene sequences. Using the TCRdist pipeline, a later analysis assigned CDR3 sequences along with most-parsimonious VDJ recombination scenarios. A later analysis defined each TCR beta chain by its CDR3 amino acid sequence plus V-gene family, and excluded reads lacking a unique V-gene family. A later analysis removed roughly 590 highly shared, low-generation-probability nucleotide sequences to deal with suspected cross-contamination and a sequencing artifact. For each public chain, a later analysis derived a clonal expansion index from normalized ranks of inferred template counts within each repertoire. In a later analysis, generation probabilities were computed using a VDJ recombination model fitted to out-of-frame rearrangements, and the results were checked against IGoR. In a later analysis, TCR-TCR, TCR-HLA and TCR-CMV co-occurrence was scored with hypergeometric tests, and a repertoire-size bias correction was applied to TCR pairs. In a later analysis, false discovery rates were estimated by permuting HLA or CMV assignments 20 times. A later analysis grouped co-occurring TCRs with DBSCAN, adding TCRdist sequence similarity when clustering within HLA-allele-positive subsets. Repertoires with fewer than 30,000 or more than 120,000 public chains, plus five repertoires with anomalous nucleotide sharing, were excluded from co-occurrence clustering. TCRdb mirrors the immuneACCESS table, restricted to in-frame sequences. Some clones are absent from its copies; in checked studies, under half trace to an unresolved V gene, and the reason for the others is unknown. That table furnishes V, J and clone size, whereas the DNA furnished D and trimming. Across this sample there are roughly 100,000 clones, with around 10% seen only once. The ten largest clonotypes hold about 5% of the sample.

The cysteine opens and the phenylalanine closes a CDR3 of 12 amino acids. Just CDR3 DNA is preserved here, 36 bases in frame from base 1. The V and J ends are trimmed by 6 bases and 5 bases, leaving 10 bases between them. The germline V gene encodes CDR1 MDHEN and CDR2 SYDVKM. The sequence links TRBV28 to TRBJ2-5; too little of a D gene remains to name it. The receptor's source is a man aged 50-60 years in good health and CMV-seropositive. Sequences were obtained from PBMCs. The CDR3 region has the sequence CASSPNSETQYF. The DNA is as follows: TGTGCCAGCAGCCCAAATAGTGAGACCCAGTACTTC.